This T cell receptor (beta chain) was observed in a study of patients and donors after allogeneic stem cell transplantation. The germline CDR1 and CDR2 sequences are SEHNR and FQNEAQ (reference sequence). The V gene end was trimmed by 4 bases and the J gene end by 1 base; junction bases not matched to a gene: 12. The CDR3 covers 17 residues. This clonotype was counted once. TCRdb re-called the RT-PCR reads through MiXCR, storing one row per CDR3 protein. The sample holds around 170,000 distinct CDR3 sequences, 24% seen once. The J gene is TRBJ2-5, the V gene TRBV7-9; the match to TRBD1 covers 7 bases. The receptor's source is a human donor who was either an allogeneic HSCT recipient or a stem cell or donor lymphocyte infusion donor (not recorded which). It is not recorded whose cells these are; they may come from a transplant donor. The sequencing sample was made of blood, either unsorted or a sorted T cell fraction (not recorded which). CDR3 region: CASSSPASDRIQETQYF. CDR3 sequence (DNA): TGTGCCAGCAGCTCGCCAGCCTCGGACAGGATCCAAGAGACCCAGTACTTC. Full variable domain (outside the CDR3, taken from reference TRBV7-9 and TRBJ2-5): DTGVSQNPRHKITKRGQNVTFRCDPISEHNRLYWYRQTLGQGPEFLTYFQNEAQLEKSRLLSDRFSAERPKGSFSTLEIQRTEQGDSAMYLCASSSPASDRIQETQYFGPGTRLLVL.